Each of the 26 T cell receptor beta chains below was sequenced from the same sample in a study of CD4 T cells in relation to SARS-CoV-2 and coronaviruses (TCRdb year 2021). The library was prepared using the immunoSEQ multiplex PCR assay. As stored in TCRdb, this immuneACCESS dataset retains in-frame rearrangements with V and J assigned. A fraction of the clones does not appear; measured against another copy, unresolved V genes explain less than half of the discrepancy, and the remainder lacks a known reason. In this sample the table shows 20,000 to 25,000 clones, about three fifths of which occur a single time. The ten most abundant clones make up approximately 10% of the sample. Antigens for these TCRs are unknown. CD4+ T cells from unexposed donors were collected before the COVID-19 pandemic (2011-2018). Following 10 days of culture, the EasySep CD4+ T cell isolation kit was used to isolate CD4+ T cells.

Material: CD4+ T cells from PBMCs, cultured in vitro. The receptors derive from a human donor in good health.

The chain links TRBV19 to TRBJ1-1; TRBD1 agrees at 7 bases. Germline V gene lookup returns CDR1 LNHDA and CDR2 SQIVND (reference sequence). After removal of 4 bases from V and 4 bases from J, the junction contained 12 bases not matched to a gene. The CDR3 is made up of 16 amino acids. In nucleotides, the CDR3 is TGTGCCAGTAGTAATCCTTATAGGGGGCGTATCACTGAAGCTTTCTTT. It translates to CASSNPYRGRITEAFF.

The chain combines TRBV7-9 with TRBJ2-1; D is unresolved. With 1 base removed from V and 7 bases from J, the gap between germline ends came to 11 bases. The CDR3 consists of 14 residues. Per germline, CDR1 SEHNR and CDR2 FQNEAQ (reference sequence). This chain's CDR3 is CASSLDLSVNEQFF. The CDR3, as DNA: TGTGCCAGCAGCTTAGACCTCTCCGTGAATGAGCAGTTCTTC.

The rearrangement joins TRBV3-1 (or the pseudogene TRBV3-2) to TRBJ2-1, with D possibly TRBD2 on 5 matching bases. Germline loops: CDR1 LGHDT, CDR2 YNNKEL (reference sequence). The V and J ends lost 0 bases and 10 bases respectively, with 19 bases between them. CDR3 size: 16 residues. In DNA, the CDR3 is TGTGCCAGCAGCCAAGATGTAGATAGGGTGACGGGAGAGCAGTTCTTC. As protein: CASSQDVDRVTGEQFF.

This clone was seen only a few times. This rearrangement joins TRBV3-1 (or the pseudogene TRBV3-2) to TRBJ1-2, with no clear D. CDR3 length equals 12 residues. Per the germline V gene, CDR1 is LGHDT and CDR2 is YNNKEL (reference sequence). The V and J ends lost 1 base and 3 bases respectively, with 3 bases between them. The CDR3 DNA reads TGTGCCAGCAGCCAAGGGGACTATGGCTACACCTTC. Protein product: CASSQGDYGYTF.

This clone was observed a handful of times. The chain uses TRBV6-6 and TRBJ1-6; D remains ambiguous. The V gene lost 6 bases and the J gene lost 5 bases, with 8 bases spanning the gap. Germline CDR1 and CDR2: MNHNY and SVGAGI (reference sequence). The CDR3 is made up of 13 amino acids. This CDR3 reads CASRGGDNSPLHF. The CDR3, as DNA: TGTGCCAGCAGGGGCGGGGATAATTCACCCCTCCACTTT.

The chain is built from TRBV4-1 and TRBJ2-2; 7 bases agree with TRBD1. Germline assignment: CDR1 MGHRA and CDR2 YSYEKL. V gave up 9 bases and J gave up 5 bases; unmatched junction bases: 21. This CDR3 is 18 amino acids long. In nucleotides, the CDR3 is TGCGCCAGGCCCGTGGGACAGATAACCGACTCCGGGACCGGGGAGCTGTTTTTT. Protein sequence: CARPVGQITDSGTGELFF.

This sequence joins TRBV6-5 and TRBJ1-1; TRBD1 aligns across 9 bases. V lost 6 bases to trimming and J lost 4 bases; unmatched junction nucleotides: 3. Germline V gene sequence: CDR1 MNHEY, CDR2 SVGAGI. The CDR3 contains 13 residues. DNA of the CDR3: TGTGCCAGCAGAGGGACAGGGCCCACTGAAGCTTTCTTT. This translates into CASRGTGPTEAFF.

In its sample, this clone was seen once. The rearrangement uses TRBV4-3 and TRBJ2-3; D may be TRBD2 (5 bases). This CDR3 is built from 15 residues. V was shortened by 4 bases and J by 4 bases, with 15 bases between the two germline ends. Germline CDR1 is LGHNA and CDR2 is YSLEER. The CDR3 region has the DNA TGCGCCAGCAGCCCCCGAGGGCAGGCACCAGATACGCAGTATTTT. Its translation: CASSPRGQAPDTQYF.

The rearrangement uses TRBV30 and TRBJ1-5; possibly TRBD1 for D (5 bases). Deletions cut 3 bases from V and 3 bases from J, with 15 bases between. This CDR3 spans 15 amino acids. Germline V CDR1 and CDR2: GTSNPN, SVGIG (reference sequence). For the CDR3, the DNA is TGTGCCTGGAGCGCTAATGGACACTTCAATCAGCCCCAGCATTTT. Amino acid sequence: CAWSANGHFNQPQHF.

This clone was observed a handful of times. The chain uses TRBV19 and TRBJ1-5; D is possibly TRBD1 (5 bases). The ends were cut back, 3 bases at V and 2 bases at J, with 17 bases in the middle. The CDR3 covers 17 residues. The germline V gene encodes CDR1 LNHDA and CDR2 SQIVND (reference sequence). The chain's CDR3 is CASSIWGWQGGNQPQHF. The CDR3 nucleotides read TGTGCCAGTAGTATTTGGGGGTGGCAGGGCGGCAATCAGCCCCAGCATTTT.

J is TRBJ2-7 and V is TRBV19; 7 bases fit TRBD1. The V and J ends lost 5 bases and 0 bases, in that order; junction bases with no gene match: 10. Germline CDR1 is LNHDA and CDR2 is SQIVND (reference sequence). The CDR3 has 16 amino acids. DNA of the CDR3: TGTGCCAGTAGTCCGACGACAGGGAGCCGCTCCTACGAGCAGTACTTC. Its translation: CASSPTTGSRSYEQYF.

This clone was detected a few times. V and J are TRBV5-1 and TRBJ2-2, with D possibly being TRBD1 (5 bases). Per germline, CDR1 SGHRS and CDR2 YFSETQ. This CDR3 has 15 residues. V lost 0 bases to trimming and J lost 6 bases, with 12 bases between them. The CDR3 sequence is CASSLEAGSSGELFF. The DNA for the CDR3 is TGCGCCAGCAGCTTGGAGGCAGGGTCTTCCGGGGAGCTGTTTTTT.

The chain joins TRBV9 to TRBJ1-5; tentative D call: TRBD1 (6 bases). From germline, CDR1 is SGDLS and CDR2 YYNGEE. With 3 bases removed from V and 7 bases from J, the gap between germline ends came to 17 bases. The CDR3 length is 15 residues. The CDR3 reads CASSASGAWEQPQHF. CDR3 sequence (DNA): TGTGCCAGCAGCGCTTCGGGGGCCTGGGAACAGCCCCAGCATTTT.

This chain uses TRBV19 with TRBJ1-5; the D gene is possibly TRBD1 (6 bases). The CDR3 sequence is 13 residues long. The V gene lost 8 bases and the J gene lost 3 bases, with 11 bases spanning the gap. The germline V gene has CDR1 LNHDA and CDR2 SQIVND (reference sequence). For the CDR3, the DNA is TGTGCCAGTGGACAGCGCCCCAATCAGCCCCAGCATTTT. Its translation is CASGQRPNQPQHF. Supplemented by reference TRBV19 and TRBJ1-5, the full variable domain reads DGGITQSPKYLFRKEGQNVTLSCEQNLNHDAMYWYRQDPGQGLRLIYYSQIVNDFQKGDIAEGYSVSREKKESFPLTVTSAQKNPTAFYLCASGQRPNQPQHFGDGTRLSIL.

CDR3 loop: CASSAKQGNTIYF. The CDR3 bases are TGTGCCAGCAGCGCCAAACAGGGAAACACCATATATTTT. J is TRBJ1-3 and V is TRBV7-2; no firm D call. The CDR3 length is 13 residues. V was clipped by 5 bases and J by 4 bases, with 9 bases between them. CDR1 and CDR2 from the germline V gene are SGHTA and FQGNSA.

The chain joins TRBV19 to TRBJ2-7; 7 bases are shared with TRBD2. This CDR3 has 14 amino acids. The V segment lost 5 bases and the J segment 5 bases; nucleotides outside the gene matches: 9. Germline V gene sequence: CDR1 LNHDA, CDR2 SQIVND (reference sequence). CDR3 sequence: CASSSRLAIHEQYF. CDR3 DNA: TGTGCCAGTAGTTCCAGACTAGCTATCCACGAGCAGTACTTC.

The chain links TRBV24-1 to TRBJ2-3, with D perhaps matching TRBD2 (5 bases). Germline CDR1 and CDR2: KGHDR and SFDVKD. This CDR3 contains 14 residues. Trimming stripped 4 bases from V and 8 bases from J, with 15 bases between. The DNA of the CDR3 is TGTGCCACCAGTGACCCTGGTCCCGAGGGTACGCAGTATTTT. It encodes CATSDPGPEGTQYF.

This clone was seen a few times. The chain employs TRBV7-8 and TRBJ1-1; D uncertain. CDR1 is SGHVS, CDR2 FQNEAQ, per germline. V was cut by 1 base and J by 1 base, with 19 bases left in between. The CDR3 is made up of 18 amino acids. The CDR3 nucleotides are TGTGCCAGCAGCTTAGTTATCCGGCCCCCCTCGGCGAACACTGAAGCTTTCTTT. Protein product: CASSLVIRPPSANTEAFF.

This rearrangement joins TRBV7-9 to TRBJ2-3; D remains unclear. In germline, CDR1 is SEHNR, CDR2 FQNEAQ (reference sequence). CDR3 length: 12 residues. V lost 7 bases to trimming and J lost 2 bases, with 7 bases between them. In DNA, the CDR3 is TGTGCCAGCACTCGAACCACAGATACGCAGTATTTT. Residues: CASTRTTDTQYF.

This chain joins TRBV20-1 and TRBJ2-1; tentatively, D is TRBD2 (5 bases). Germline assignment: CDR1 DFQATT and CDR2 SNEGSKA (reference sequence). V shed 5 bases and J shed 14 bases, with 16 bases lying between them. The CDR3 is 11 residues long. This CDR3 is CSASSSLGEFF. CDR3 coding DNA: TGCAGTGCTTCATCGAGCCTCGGGGAGTTCTTC.

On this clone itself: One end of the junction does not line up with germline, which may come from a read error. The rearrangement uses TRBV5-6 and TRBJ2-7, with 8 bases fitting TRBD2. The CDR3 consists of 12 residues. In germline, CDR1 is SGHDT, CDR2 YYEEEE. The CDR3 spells CASGGSSYEQYF. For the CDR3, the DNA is TGCGCGAGCGGGGGCAGCTCCTACGAGCAGTACTTC. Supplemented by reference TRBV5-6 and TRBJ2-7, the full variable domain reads DAGVTQSPTHLIKTRGQQVTLRCSPKSGHDTVSWYQQALGQGPQFIFQYYEEEERQRGNFPDRFSGHQFPNYSSELNVNALLLGDSALYLCASGGSSYEQYFGPGTRLTVT.

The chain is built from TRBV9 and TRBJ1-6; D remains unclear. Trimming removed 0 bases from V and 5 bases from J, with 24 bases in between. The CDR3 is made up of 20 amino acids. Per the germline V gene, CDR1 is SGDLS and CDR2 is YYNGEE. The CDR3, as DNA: TGTGCCAGCAGCGTAGCTCACCGGGGAAAGGGTGTCGGAGATAATTCACCCCTCCACTTT. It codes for CASSVAHRGKGVGDNSPLHF.

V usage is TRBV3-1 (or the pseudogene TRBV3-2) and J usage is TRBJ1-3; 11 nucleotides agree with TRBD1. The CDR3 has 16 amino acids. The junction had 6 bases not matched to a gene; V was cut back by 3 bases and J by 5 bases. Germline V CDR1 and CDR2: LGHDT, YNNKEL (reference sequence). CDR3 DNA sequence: TGTGCCAGCAGCCAGGACCGGGACAGGGGGAGAAACACCATATATTTT. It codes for CASSQDRDRGRNTIYF.

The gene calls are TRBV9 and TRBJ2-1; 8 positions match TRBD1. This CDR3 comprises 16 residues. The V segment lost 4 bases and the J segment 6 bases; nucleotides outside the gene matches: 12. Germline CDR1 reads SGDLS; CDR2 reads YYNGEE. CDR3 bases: TGTGCCAGCAGCCCCCCCGAGCAGGGGGCTTTCAATGAGCAGTTCTTC. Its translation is CASSPPEQGAFNEQFF.

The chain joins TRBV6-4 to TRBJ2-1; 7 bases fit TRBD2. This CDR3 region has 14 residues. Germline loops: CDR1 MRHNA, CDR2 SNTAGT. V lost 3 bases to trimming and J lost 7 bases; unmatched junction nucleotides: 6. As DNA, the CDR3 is TGTGCCAGCAGTGAAGGACTAGTGGGGAATGAGCAGTTCTTC. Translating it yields CASSEGLVGNEQFF.

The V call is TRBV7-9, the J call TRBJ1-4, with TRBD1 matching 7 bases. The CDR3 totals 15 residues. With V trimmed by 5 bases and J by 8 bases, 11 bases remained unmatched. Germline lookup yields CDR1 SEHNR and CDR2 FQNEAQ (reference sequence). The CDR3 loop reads CASSRDREGEEKLFF. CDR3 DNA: TGTGCCAGCAGCCGTGACAGGGAGGGAGAAGAAAAACTGTTTTTT.